This is a list of T cell receptor beta chains from one sample in a study of metastatic and nonmetastatic thyroid tumors. TCRdb reassembled clones from the PCR reads with MiXCR. The repertoire has about 69,000 clones, 14% of them found once; the top ten carry over 6%. Source material: blood. These receptors came from a male donor with papillary thyroid cancer or a benign thyroid nodule (not recorded which). Some clones in this sample may be carry-over from other donors' samples. CDR3s include the opening cysteine and the closing phenylalanine or tryptophan. Each record gives: D gene, J gene, clone size, V gene, CDR3 DNA, CDR3 protein. A D gene is named only where the DNA matches it firmly. Only part of the rows carry a size: once, few, many, or a class if the clone is expanded.

d_gene: NA; j_gene: TRBJ2-7; abundance: few; v_gene: TRBV20-1; CDR3nt: TGCAGTGCTAGAGAGGGTTTCTACGAGCAGTACTTC; CDR3aa: CSAREGFYEQYF
d_gene: NA; j_gene: TRBJ2-2; abundance: many; v_gene: TRBV20-1; CDR3nt: TGCAGTGCTAGAAGAGGAGGAGCCCGGTTCGGGGAGCTGTTTTTT; CDR3aa: CSARRGGARFGELFF
d_gene: NA; j_gene: TRBJ2-7; abundance: NA; v_gene: TRBV5-1; CDR3nt: TGCGCCAGCAGCGGGACTACAGGGGGAGAGCAGTACTTC; CDR3aa: CASSGTTGGEQYF
d_gene: TRBD1; j_gene: TRBJ2-2; abundance: many; v_gene: TRBV12-3/TRBV12-4; CDR3nt: TGTGCCAGCAGCATACAGGGGAGCACCGGGGAGCTGTTTTTT; CDR3aa: CASSIQGSTGELFF
d_gene: NA; j_gene: TRBJ2-7; abundance: many; v_gene: TRBV7-9; CDR3nt: TGTGCCAGCAGCTATACAGGGTACGAGCAGTACTTC; CDR3aa: CASSYTGYEQYF
d_gene: NA; j_gene: TRBJ2-3; abundance: NA; v_gene: TRBV9; CDR3nt: TGTGCCAGCAGCGTAGCAGTTAACACAGATACGCAGTATTTT; CDR3aa: CASSVAVNTDTQYF
d_gene: NA; j_gene: TRBJ1-5; abundance: many; v_gene: TRBV20-1; CDR3nt: TGCAGTGCTAACCGGGACACCTATCAGCCCCAGCATTTT; CDR3aa: CSANRDTYQPQHF
d_gene: NA; j_gene: TRBJ2-5; abundance: many; v_gene: TRBV3-1; CDR3nt: TGTGCCAGCAGCGTTACCTTCCAAGAGACCCAGTACTTC; CDR3aa: CASSVTFQETQYF
d_gene: NA; j_gene: TRBJ1-6; abundance: many; v_gene: TRBV10-1; CDR3nt: TGCGTTCCCCCCGGGGTGGGCAATTCACCCCTCCACTTT; CDR3aa: CVPPGVGNSPLHF
d_gene: NA; j_gene: TRBJ1-2; abundance: NA; v_gene: TRBV7-2; CDR3nt: TGTGCCAGCAGCTTAGGAGGGTCGACAGCTGATGGCTACACCTTC; CDR3aa: CASSLGGSTADGYTF
d_gene: TRBD2; j_gene: TRBJ2-1; abundance: many; v_gene: TRBV3-1; CDR3nt: TGTGCCAGCAGCCCGGGACTAGCGGGAGCGGGCTCCTACAATGAGCAGTTCTTC; CDR3aa: CASSPGLAGAGSYNEQFF
d_gene: TRBD1; j_gene: TRBJ1-5; abundance: NA; v_gene: TRBV28; CDR3nt: TGTGCCAGCAGTTTAAGACAGGGCTGGTTGGGAAATAGCAATCAGCCCCAGCATTTT; CDR3aa: CASSLRQGWLGNSNQPQHF
d_gene: NA; j_gene: TRBJ1-1; abundance: many; v_gene: TRBV18; CDR3nt: TGTGCCAGCTCACCAACAGGCTCAACGAACACTGAAGCTTTCTTT; CDR3aa: CASSPTGSTNTEAFF
d_gene: TRBD2; j_gene: TRBJ2-2; abundance: NA; v_gene: TRBV28; CDR3nt: TGTGCCAGCAGTCGGACTAGCGCTGCCGGGGAGCTGTTTTTT; CDR3aa: CASSRTSAAGELFF
d_gene: TRBD1; j_gene: TRBJ1-2; abundance: many; v_gene: TRBV11-1; CDR3nt: TGTGCCAGCAGCTCCCGGGACAGGGGGCAGGACTATGGCTACACCTTC; CDR3aa: CASSSRDRGQDYGYTF
d_gene: TRBD1; j_gene: TRBJ1-1; abundance: few; v_gene: TRBV6-1; CDR3nt: TGTGCCAGCAGTGGGGGACAGGGGGTGATTTACACTGAAGCTTTCTTT; CDR3aa: CASSGGQGVIYTEAFF
d_gene: TRBD1; j_gene: TRBJ1-2; abundance: many; v_gene: TRBV2; CDR3nt: TGTGCCAGCGATCCAGGACAGGGCTATGGCTACACCTTC; CDR3aa: CASDPGQGYGYTF
d_gene: NA; j_gene: TRBJ1-2; abundance: many; v_gene: TRBV28; CDR3nt: TGTGCCAGCAGCCACCGTGGGCAATATGGCTACGCCTTC; CDR3aa: CASSHRGQYGYAF
d_gene: NA; j_gene: TRBJ1-1; abundance: many; v_gene: TRBV19; CDR3nt: TGTGCCAGTAGTATTAGCGAGAACACTGAAGCTTTCTTT; CDR3aa: CASSISENTEAFF
d_gene: NA; j_gene: TRBJ2-1; abundance: many; v_gene: TRBV9; CDR3nt: TGTGCCAGCAGCGTGGCTAGCGTCAATGAGCAGTTCTTC; CDR3aa: CASSVASVNEQFF
d_gene: NA; j_gene: TRBJ2-4; abundance: many; v_gene: TRBV6-2/TRBV6-3; CDR3nt: TGTGCCAGCAGTTACTCGGGTCAGGAACACAAAAACATTCAGTACTTC; CDR3aa: CASSYSGQEHKNIQYF
d_gene: NA; j_gene: TRBJ1-5; abundance: NA; v_gene: TRBV10-3; CDR3nt: TGTGCCATCAGTGACAACAATCAGCCCCAGCATTTT; CDR3aa: CAISDNNQPQHF
d_gene: TRBD2; j_gene: TRBJ2-5; abundance: many; v_gene: TRBV7-9; CDR3nt: TGTGCCAGCAGCTTCTTCGGGACTAGTCAAGAGACCCAGTACTTC; CDR3aa: CASSFFGTSQETQYF
d_gene: NA; j_gene: TRBJ2-2; abundance: many; v_gene: TRBV12-3/TRBV12-4; CDR3nt: TGTGCCAGCAGTTTGGAACAGGGAGGCGGGGAGCTGTTTTTT; CDR3aa: CASSLEQGGGELFF
d_gene: NA; j_gene: TRBJ2-5; abundance: many; v_gene: TRBV2; CDR3nt: TGTGCCAGCAGTACCCGGGAGACCCAGTACTTC; CDR3aa: CASSTRETQYF
d_gene: TRBD1; j_gene: TRBJ1-6; abundance: NA; v_gene: TRBV20-1; CDR3nt: TGCAGTGCTCCAATCACACAGGGGGCGCGTTCACCCCTCCACTTT; CDR3aa: CSAPITQGARSPLHF
d_gene: TRBD2; j_gene: TRBJ2-1; abundance: many; v_gene: TRBV6-1; CDR3nt: TGTGCCAGCAGTTCAACTAGCGGGAGGGTAGCTGAGCAGTTCTTC; CDR3aa: CASSSTSGRVAEQFF
d_gene: TRBD1; j_gene: TRBJ1-4; abundance: many; v_gene: TRBV20-1; CDR3nt: TGCAGTGCTCTGACAGGGAGAATGGCAAAACTGTTTTTT; CDR3aa: CSALTGRMAKLFF
d_gene: TRBD2; j_gene: TRBJ2-1; abundance: many; v_gene: TRBV19; CDR3nt: TGTGCCAGCGGGACTAGCGGGAGCAGTGAGCAGTTCTTC; CDR3aa: CASGTSGSSEQFF
d_gene: TRBD1; j_gene: TRBJ1-4; abundance: NA; v_gene: TRBV7-6; CDR3nt: TGTGCCAGCAGCCAATACACGTCTGGGACAGCTAATGAAAAACTGTTTTTT; CDR3aa: CASSQYTSGTANEKLFF
d_gene: NA; j_gene: TRBJ1-5; abundance: many; v_gene: TRBV30; CDR3nt: TGTGCCTGGAGTGTATTGGAAGGACAGCCCCAGCATTTT; CDR3aa: CAWSVLEGQPQHF
d_gene: NA; j_gene: TRBJ2-5; abundance: many; v_gene: TRBV9; CDR3nt: TGTGCCAGCAGCGTAGATAGCACGGAGACCCAGTACTTC; CDR3aa: CASSVDSTETQYF
d_gene: NA; j_gene: TRBJ2-7; abundance: many; v_gene: TRBV5-5; CDR3nt: TGTGCCAGCAGCTTGGGCTGGAGCTCCTACGAGCAGTACTTC; CDR3aa: CASSLGWSSYEQYF
d_gene: NA; j_gene: TRBJ2-3; abundance: many; v_gene: TRBV6-5; CDR3nt: TGTGCCAGCAGTTACATCGGGAGTACGCAGTATTTT; CDR3aa: CASSYIGSTQYF
d_gene: NA; j_gene: TRBJ2-5; abundance: many; v_gene: TRBV7-9; CDR3nt: TGTGCCAGCAGCCCTCGGGCTCAGGGACCCAGGGAGACCCAGTACTTC; CDR3aa: CASSPRAQGPRETQYF
d_gene: NA; j_gene: TRBJ1-5; abundance: many; v_gene: TRBV18; CDR3nt: TGTGCCAGCTCACTCAACAGGGGCAATCAGCCCCAGCATTTT; CDR3aa: CASSLNRGNQPQHF
d_gene: NA; j_gene: TRBJ1-2; abundance: many; v_gene: TRBV10-3; CDR3nt: TGTGCCATCAGCCCAGGGGAAGCTAACTATGGCTACACCTTC; CDR3aa: CAISPGEANYGYTF
d_gene: NA; j_gene: TRBJ2-7; abundance: many; v_gene: TRBV6-2/TRBV6-3; CDR3nt: TGTGCCAGCGGGACTTTCTACGAGCAGTACTTC; CDR3aa: CASGTFYEQYF
d_gene: TRBD1; j_gene: TRBJ1-1; abundance: many; v_gene: TRBV18; CDR3nt: TGTGCCAGCTCACCCGGACAGGGGGGAAGGACTGAAGCTTTCTTT; CDR3aa: CASSPGQGGRTEAFF
d_gene: NA; j_gene: TRBJ1-3; abundance: many; v_gene: TRBV4-3; CDR3nt: TGCGCCAGCAGCCAAGGTATTACAGCTTTAGCTGGAAACACCATATATTTT; CDR3aa: CASSQGITALAGNTIYF